Listed below are T cell receptor beta chains from one sample, sequenced in a study of glioma-infiltrating T cells after dendritic cell vaccination. Profiling relied on immunoSEQ multiplex PCR, and the TCRdb table lists in-frame clones only, not all of them. The data hold fewer than 85,000 clones, with roughly 90% observed a single time. Sequenced material: blood, taken before dendritic cell vaccination. The receptors were gathered from a human donor with glioblastoma. Both conserved end residues are part of each CDR3.

j_call: TRBJ1-5
v_call: TRBV5-6
cdr3_length: 14
cdr3_aa: CASSLGGAHQPQHF

j_call: TRBJ2-1
v_call: TRBV11-3
cdr3_length: 15
cdr3_aa: CASSLIQRSYNEQFF

j_call: TRBJ1-3
v_call: TRBV30
cdr3_length: 13
cdr3_aa: CAWREHSGNTIYF

j_call: TRBJ2-7
v_call: TRBV6-1
cdr3_length: 15
cdr3_aa: CASSRTGVMGNEQYF

j_call: TRBJ2-3
v_call: TRBV4-1
cdr3_length: 15
cdr3_aa: CASSQDRVRTDTQYF

j_call: TRBJ2-7
v_call: TRBV7-2
cdr3_length: 14
cdr3_aa: CASSMGQATYEQYF

j_call: TRBJ1-4
v_call: TRBV2
cdr3_length: 17
cdr3_aa: CASLDGIVTGRSEKLFF

j_call: TRBJ2-2
v_call: TRBV5-1
cdr3_length: 16
cdr3_aa: CASSLGDRENTGELFF

j_call: TRBJ2-3
v_call: TRBV2
cdr3_length: 16
cdr3_aa: CASSKNTGLSTDTQYF

j_call: TRBJ1-1
v_call: TRBV13
cdr3_length: 13
cdr3_aa: CASLAGLNTEAFF

j_call: TRBJ1-5
v_call: TRBV6-5
cdr3_length: 14
cdr3_aa: CASSYRTGSQPQHF

j_call: TRBJ1-4
v_call: TRBV2
cdr3_length: 15
cdr3_aa: CASSHRGQDNEKLFF

j_call: TRBJ1-2
v_call: TRBV5-5
cdr3_length: 12
cdr3_aa: CASSFSGYGYTF

j_call: TRBJ2-7
v_call: TRBV13
cdr3_length: 14
cdr3_aa: CASSSGTIAYEQYF

j_call: TRBJ1-6
v_call: TRBV25-1
cdr3_length: 14
cdr3_aa: CASSDGQGNSPLHF

j_call: TRBJ2-1
v_call: TRBV5-4
cdr3_length: 17
cdr3_aa: CASIPGVAGLTYNEQFF

j_call: TRBJ1-1
v_call: TRBV7-8
cdr3_length: 14
cdr3_aa: CASSLSEGSTEAFF

j_call: TRBJ2-5
v_call: TRBV4-1
cdr3_length: 15
cdr3_aa: CASSQGDRGPETQYF

j_call: TRBJ2-4
v_call: TRBV30
cdr3_length: 16
cdr3_aa: CAWRHPSGGAKNIQYF

j_call: TRBJ2-5
v_call: TRBV11-2
cdr3_length: 14
cdr3_aa: CASSSLQGRQTQYF

j_call: TRBJ1-2
v_call: TRBV5-1
cdr3_length: 18
cdr3_aa: CASSLAFRRGRESDGYTF

j_call: TRBJ1-5
v_call: TRBV7-2
cdr3_length: 16
cdr3_aa: CASSLQGAYSNQPQHF

j_call: TRBJ2-7
v_call: TRBV18
cdr3_length: 13
cdr3_aa: CASSPLEGNEQYF

j_call: TRBJ2-7
v_call: TRBV30
cdr3_length: 15
cdr3_aa: CAWIGTSGSSYEQYF

j_call: TRBJ2-7
v_call: TRBV5-4
cdr3_length: 15
cdr3_aa: CASSTDRESRYEQYF

j_call: TRBJ2-2
v_call: TRBV30
cdr3_length: 17
cdr3_aa: CAWRGGTGGSNTGELFF

j_call: TRBJ2-7
v_call: TRBV5-1
cdr3_length: 12
cdr3_aa: CASSQKTGEQYF

j_call: TRBJ2-5
v_call: TRBV5-1
cdr3_length: 14
cdr3_aa: CASSSAGGPETQYF

j_call: TRBJ2-7
v_call: TRBV18
cdr3_length: 16
cdr3_aa: CASSPGTSGVVYEQYF

j_call: TRBJ2-1
v_call: TRBV10-1
cdr3_length: 16
cdr3_aa: CASSEPGLVGYNEQFF

j_call: TRBJ2-5
v_call: TRBV7-8
cdr3_length: 13
cdr3_aa: CASSLGGGETQYF

j_call: TRBJ1-1
v_call: TRBV6-1
cdr3_length: 12
cdr3_aa: CASTPVNTEAFF

j_call: TRBJ1-2
v_call: TRBV19
cdr3_length: 11
cdr3_aa: CASSMGRSYTF

j_call: TRBJ2-7
v_call: TRBV30
cdr3_length: 12
cdr3_aa: CAWYRGGGEQYF

j_call: TRBJ1-1
v_call: TRBV6-5
cdr3_length: 16
cdr3_aa: CASSYTGTGTNTEAFF